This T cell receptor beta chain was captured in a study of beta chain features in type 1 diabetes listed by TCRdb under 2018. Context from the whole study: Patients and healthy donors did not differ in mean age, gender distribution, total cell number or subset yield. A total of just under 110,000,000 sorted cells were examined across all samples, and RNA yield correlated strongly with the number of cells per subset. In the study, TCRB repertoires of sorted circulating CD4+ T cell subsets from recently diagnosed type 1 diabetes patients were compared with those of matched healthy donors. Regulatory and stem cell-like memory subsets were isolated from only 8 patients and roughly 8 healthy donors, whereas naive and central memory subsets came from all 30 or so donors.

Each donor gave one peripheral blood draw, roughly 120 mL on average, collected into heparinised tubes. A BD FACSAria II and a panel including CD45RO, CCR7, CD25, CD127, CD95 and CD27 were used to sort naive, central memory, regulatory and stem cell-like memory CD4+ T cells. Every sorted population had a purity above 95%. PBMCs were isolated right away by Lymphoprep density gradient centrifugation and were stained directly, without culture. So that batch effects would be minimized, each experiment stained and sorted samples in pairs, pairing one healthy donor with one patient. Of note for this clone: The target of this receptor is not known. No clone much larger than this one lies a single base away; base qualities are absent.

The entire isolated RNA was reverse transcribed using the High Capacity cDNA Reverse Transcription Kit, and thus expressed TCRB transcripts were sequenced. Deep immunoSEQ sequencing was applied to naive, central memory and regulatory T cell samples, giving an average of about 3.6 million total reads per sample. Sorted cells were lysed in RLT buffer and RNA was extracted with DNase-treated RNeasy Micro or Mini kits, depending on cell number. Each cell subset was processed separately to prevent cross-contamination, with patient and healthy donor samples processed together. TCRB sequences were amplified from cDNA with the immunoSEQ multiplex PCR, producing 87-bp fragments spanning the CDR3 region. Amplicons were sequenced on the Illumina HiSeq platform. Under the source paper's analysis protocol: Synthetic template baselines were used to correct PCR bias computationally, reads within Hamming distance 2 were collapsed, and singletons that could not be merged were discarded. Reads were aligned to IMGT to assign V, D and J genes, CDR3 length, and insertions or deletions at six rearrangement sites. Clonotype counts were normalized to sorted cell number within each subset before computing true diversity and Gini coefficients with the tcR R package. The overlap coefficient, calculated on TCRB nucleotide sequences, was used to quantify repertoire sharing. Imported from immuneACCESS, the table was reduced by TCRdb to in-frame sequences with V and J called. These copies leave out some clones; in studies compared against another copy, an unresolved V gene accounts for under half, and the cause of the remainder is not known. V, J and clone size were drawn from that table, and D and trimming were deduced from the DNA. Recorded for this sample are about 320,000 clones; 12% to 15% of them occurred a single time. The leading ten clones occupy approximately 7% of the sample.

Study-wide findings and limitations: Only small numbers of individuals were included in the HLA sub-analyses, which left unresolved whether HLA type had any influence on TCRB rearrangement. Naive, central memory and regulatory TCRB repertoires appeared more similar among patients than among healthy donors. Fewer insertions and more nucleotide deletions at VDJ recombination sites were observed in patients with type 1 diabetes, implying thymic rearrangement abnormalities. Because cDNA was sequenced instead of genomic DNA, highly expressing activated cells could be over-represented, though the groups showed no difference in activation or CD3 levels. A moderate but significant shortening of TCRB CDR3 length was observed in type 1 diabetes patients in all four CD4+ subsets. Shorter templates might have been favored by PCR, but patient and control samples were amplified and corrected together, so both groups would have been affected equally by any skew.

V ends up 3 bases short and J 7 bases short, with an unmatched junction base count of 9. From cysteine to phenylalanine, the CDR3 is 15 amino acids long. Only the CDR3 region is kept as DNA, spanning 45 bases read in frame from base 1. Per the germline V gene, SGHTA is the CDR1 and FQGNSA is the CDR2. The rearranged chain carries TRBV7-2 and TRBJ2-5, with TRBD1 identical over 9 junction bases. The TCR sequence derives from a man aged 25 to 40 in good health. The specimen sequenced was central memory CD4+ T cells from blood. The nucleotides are TGTGCCAGCAGCTTGGTACAGGGGGCGGTCGGGACCCAGTACTTC. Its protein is CASSLVQGAVGTQYF.